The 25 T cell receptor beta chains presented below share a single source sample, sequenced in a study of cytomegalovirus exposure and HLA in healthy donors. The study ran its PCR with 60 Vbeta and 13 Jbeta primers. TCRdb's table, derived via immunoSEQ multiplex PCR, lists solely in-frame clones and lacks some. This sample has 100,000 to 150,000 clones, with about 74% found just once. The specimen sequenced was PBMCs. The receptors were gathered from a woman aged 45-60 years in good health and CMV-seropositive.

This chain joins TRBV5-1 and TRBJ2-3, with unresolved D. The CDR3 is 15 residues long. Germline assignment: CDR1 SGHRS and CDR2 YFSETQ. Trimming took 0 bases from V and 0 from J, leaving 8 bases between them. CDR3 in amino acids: CASSLEWASTDTQYF. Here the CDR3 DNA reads TGCGCCAGCAGCTTGGAATGGGCTAGCACAGATACGCAGTATTTT.

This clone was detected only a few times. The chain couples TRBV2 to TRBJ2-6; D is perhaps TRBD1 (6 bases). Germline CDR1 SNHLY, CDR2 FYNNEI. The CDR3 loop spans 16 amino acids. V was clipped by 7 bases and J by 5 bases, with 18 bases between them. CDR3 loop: CASTSQGTSWANVLTF. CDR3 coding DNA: TGTGCCAGCACCTCACAGGGCACCTCGTGGGCCAACGTCCTGACTTTC.

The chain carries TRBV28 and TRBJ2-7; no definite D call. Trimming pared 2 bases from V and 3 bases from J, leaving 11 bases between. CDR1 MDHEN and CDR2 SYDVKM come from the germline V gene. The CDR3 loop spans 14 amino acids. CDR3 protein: CASSLGPLVYEQYF. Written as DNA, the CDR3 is TGTGCCAGCAGTTTAGGGCCTTTGGTCTACGAGCAGTACTTC.

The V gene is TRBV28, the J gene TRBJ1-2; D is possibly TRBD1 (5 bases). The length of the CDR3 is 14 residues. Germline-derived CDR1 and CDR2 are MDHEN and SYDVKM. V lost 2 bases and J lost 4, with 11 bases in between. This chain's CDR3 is CASSLRKGRYGYTF. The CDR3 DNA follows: TGTGCCAGCAGTTTAAGAAAGGGGCGCTATGGCTACACCTTC.

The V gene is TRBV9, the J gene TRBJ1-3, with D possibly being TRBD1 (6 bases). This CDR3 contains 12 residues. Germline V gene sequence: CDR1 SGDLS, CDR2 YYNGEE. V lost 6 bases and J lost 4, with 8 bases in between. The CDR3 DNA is TGTGCCAGCACAGGGGTCGGAAACACCATATATTTT. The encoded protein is CASTGVGNTIYF.

The CDR3 DNA follows: TGTGCCAGCAGCCTCCGTCACGGGGGAGTTCATGGCTACACCTTC. It specifies CASSLRHGGVHGYTF. The chain joins TRBV5-6 to TRBJ1-2; D possibly corresponds to TRBD1 (5 bases). V lost 4 bases to trimming and J lost 6 bases, with 19 bases between them. The CDR3 consists of 15 residues. In germline, CDR1 is SGHDT, CDR2 YYEEEE.

The CDR3 coding sequence is TGTGCCAGCAGGGGGGCACAAGCTCAAGAGACCCAGTACTTC. This translates into CASRGAQAQETQYF. V usage is TRBV2 and J usage is TRBJ2-5; TRBD1 is a possible D gene (6 bases). Germline CDR1 and CDR2: SNHLY and FYNNEI. With 6 bases removed from V and 2 bases from J, the gap between germline ends came to 13 bases. The CDR3 has 14 residues. The variable domain in full, completed from reference TRBV2 and TRBJ2-5, reads EPEVTQTPSHQVTQMGQEVILRCVPISNHLYFYWYRQILGQKVEFLVSFYNNEISEKSEIFDDQFSVERPDGSNFTLKIRSTKLEDSAMYFCASRGAQAQETQYFGPGTRLLVL.

CDR3 sequence: CASTPGGVQPQHF. DNA for the CDR3: TGTGCCAGCACCCCAGGGGGTGTTCAGCCCCAGCATTTT. The chain recombines TRBV2 with TRBJ1-5; TRBD1 matches at 7 bases. The length of the CDR3 is 13 residues. Trimming removed 7 bases from V and 6 bases from J; junction bases left unmatched: 6. Germline values: CDR1 SNHLY, CDR2 FYNNEI.

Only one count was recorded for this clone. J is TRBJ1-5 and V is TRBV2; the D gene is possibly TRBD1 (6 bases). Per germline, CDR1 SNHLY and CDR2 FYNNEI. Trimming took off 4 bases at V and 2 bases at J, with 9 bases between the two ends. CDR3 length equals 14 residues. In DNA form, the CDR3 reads TGTGCCAGCAGTGCGACAGGCGGCAATCAGCCCCAGCATTTT. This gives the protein CASSATGGNQPQHF.

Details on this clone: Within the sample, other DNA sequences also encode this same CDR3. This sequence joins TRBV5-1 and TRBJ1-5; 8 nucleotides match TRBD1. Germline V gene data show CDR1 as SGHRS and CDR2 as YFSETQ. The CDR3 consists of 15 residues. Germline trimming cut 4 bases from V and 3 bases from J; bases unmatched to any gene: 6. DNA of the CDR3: TGCGCCAGCAGCCCGACGACAGGGGCCAATCAGCCCCAGCATTTT. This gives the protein CASSPTTGANQPQHF.

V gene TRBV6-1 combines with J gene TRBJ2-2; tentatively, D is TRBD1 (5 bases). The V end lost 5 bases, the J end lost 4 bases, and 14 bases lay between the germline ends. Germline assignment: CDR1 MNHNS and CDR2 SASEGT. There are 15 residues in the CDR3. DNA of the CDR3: TGTGCCAGCAGTTCAGGGATGGGGCCCACCGGGGAGCTGTTTTTT. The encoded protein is CASSSGMGPTGELFF.

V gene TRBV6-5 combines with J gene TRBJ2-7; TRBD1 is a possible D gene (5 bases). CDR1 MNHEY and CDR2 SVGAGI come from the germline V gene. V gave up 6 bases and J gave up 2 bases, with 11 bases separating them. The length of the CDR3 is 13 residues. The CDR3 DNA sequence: TGTGCCAGCAGGAACTTACAGGCCTACGAGCAGTACTTC. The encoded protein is CASRNLQAYEQYF.

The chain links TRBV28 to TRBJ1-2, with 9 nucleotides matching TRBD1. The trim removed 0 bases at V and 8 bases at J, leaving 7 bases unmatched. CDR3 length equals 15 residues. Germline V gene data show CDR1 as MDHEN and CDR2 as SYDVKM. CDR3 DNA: TGTGCCAGCAGTTTATGGACAGGGGGGAGGGAGGGCTACACCTTC. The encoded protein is CASSLWTGGREGYTF.

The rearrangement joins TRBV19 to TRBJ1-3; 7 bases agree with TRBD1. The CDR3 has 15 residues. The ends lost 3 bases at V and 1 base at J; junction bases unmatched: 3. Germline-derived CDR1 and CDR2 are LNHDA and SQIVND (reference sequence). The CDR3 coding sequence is TGTGCCAGTAGTATCAGGGGGTCGTCTGGAAACACCATATATTTT. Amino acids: CASSIRGSSGNTIYF. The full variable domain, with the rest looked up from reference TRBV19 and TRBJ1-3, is DGGITQSPKYLFRKEGQNVTLSCEQNLNHDAMYWYRQDPGQGLRLIYYSQIVNDFQKGDIAEGYSVSREKKESFPLTVTSAQKNPTAFYLCASSIRGSSGNTIYFGEGSWLTVV.

The CDR3 DNA reads as TGTGCCAGCAGCTTACTTTCGGTTCTCTCTGGGGCCAACGTCCTGACTTTC. The encoded protein is CASSLLSVLSGANVLTF. The chain carries TRBV7-8 and TRBJ2-6, with D unresolved. The CDR3 length is 17 residues. The germline V gene encodes CDR1 SGHVS and CDR2 FQNEAQ. V shed 2 bases and J shed 0 bases, with 11 bases lying between them.

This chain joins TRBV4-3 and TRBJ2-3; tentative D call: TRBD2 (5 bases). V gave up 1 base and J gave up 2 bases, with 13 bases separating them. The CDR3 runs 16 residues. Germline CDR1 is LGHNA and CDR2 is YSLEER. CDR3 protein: CASSQALPGSTDTQYF. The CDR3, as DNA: TGCGCCAGCAGCCAAGCCCTTCCGGGATCCACAGATACGCAGTATTTT.

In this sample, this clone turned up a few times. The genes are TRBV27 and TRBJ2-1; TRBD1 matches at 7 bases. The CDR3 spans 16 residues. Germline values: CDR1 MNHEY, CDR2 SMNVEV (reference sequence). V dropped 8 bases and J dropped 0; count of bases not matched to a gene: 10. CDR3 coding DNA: TGTGCCAGCCTGGACACACAGGGGAGCTCCTACAATGAGCAGTTCTTC. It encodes CASLDTQGSSYNEQFF.

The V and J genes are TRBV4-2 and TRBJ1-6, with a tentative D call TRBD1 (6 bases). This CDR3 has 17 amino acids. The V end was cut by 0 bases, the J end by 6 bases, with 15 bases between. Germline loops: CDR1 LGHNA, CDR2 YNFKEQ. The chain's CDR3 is CASSQDWAQGINSPLHF. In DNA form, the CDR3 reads TGTGCCAGCAGCCAAGATTGGGCGCAGGGGATTAATTCACCCCTCCACTTT.

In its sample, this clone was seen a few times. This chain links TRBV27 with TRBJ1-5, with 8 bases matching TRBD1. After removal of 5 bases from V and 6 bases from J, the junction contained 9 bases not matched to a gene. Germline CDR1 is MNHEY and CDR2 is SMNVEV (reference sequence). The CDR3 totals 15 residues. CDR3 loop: CASSPYRGKAQPQHF. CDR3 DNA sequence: TGTGCCAGCAGTCCGTACAGGGGGAAGGCTCAGCCCCAGCATTTT.

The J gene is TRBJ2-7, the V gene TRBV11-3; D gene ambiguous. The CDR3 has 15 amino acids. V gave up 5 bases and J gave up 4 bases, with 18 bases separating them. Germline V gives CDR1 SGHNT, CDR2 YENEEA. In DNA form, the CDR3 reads TGTGCCAGCAGCCTGTCTTCCGGGTCACAATACGAGCAGTACTTC. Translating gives CASSLSSGSQYEQYF.

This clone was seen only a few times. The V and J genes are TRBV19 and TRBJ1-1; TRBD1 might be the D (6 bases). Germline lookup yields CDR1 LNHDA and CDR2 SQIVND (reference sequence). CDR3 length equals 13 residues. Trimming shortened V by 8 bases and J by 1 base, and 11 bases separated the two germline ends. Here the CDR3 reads CASEDRTNTEAFF. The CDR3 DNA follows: TGTGCCAGTGAAGACAGGACGAACACTGAAGCTTTCTTT.

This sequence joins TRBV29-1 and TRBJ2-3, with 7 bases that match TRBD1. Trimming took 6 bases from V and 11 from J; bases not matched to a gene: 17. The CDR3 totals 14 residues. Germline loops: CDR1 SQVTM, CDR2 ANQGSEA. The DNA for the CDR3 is TGCAGCGTCAACCCCGGGGACAGCCCGAGTGGGCAGTATTTT. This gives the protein CSVNPGDSPSGQYF.

The CDR3 sequence is CASSLGTVSGNTIYF. CDR3 DNA: TGTGCCAGCAGCTTGGGTACTGTATCGGGAAACACCATATATTTT. The chain uses TRBV5-8 and TRBJ1-3; no clear D gene. CDR3 length: 15 amino acids. Germline assignment: CDR1 SGHTS and CDR2 YDEGEE. Trimming pared 0 bases from V and 4 bases from J, leaving 11 bases between.

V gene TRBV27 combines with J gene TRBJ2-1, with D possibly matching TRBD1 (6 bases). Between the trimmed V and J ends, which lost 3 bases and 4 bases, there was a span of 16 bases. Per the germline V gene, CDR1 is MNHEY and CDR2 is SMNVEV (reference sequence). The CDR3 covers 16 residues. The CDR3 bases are TGTGCCAGCAGTTTTTCGGGACAAGGCTATTACAATGAGCAGTTCTTC. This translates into CASSFSGQGYYNEQFF.

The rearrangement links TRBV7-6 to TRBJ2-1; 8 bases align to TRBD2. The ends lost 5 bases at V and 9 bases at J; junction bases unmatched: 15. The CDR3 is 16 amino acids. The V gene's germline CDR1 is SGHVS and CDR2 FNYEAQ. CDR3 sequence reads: CASSPSLGAGGSEQFF. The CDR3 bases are TGTGCCAGCAGCCCGAGCCTTGGGGCGGGGGGAAGTGAGCAGTTCTTC.